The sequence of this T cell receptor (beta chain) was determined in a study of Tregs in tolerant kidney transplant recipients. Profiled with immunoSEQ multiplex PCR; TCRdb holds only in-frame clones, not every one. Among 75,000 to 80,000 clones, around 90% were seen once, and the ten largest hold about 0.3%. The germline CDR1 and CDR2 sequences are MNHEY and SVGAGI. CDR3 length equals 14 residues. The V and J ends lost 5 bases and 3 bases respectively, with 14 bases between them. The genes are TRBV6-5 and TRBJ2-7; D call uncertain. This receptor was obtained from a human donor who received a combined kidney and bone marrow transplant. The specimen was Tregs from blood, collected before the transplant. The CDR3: CASSVRESGYEQYF. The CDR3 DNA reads TGTGCCAGCAGTGTTAGAGAATCCGGCTACGAGCAGTACTTC.